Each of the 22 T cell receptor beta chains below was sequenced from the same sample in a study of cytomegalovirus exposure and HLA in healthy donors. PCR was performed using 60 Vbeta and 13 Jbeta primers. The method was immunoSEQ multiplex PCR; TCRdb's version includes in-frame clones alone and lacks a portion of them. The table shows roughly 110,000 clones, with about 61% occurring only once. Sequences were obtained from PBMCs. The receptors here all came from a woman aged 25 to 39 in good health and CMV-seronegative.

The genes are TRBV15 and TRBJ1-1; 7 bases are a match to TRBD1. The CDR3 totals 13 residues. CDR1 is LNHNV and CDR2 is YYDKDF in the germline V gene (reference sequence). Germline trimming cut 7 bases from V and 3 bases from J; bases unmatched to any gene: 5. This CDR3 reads CATIRDSDTEAFF. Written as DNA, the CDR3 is TGTGCCACCATCCGGGACAGTGACACTGAAGCTTTCTTT.

CDR3 in amino acids: CSVREPNREQYF. Here the CDR3 DNA reads TGCAGCGTCCGGGAACCTAATCGCGAGCAGTACTTC. The rearrangement links TRBV29-1 to TRBJ2-5; maybe TRBD2 (5 bases). The J call could be wrong; TRBJ2-7 is a better fit for the DNA end. The CDR3 contains 12 residues. CDR1 SQVTM and CDR2 ANQGSEA come from the germline V gene.

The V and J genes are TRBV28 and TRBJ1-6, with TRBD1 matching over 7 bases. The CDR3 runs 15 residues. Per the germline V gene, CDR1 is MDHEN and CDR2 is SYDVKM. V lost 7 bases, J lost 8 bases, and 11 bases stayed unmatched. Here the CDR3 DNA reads TGTGCCAGCAACGAAACAGGGGAAAGGGATTCACCCCTCCACTTT. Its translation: CASNETGERDSPLHF.

CDR3: CATSRDLFYEQYF. The CDR3 coding sequence is TGTGCCACCAGCAGAGACCTATTTTACGAGCAGTACTTC. V gene TRBV15 combines with J gene TRBJ2-7, with D hard to call. The germline gives CDR1 LNHNV, CDR2 YYDKDF (reference sequence). Trimming stripped 0 bases from V and 4 bases from J, with 7 bases between. The CDR3 covers 13 residues.

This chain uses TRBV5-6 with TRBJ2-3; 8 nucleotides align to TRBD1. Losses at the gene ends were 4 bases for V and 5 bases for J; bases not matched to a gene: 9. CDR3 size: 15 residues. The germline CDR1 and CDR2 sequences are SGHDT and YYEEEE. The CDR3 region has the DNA TGTGCCAGCAGCCTGGGAGGACAGGGTTTAGATACGCAGTATTTT. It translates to CASSLGGQGLDTQYF.

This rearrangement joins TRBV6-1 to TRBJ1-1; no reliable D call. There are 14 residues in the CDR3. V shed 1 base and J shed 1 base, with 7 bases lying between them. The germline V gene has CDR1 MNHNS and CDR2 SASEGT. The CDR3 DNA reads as TGTGCCAGCAGTGAAGTCTACGGGAACACTGAAGCTTTCTTT. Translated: CASSEVYGNTEAFF.

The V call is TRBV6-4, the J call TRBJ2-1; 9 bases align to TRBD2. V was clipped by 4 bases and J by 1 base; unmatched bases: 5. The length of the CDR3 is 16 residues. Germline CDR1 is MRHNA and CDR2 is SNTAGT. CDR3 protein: CASSVLAGESYNEQFF. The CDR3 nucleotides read TGTGCCAGCAGTGTATTAGCGGGAGAGTCCTACAATGAGCAGTTCTTC.

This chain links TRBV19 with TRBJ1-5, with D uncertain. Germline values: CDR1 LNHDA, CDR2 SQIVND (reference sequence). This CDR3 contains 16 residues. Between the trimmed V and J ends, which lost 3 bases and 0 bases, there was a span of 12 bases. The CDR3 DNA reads TGTGCCAGTAGTATGCGGGGAACCCTTAGCAATCAGCCCCAGCATTTT. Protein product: CASSMRGTLSNQPQHF.

DNA of the CDR3: TGTGCCAGCAGTACGGACCGAATTCGGGCTAGCGGGACTACCTACGAGCAGTACTTC. It codes for CASSTDRIRASGTTYEQYF. The chain links TRBV28 to TRBJ2-7; 9 bases are shared with TRBD2. Germline V CDR1 and CDR2: MDHEN, SYDVKM. This CDR3 region has 19 residues. Trimming took 5 bases from V and 2 from J; bases not matched to a gene: 19. Using reference TRBV28 and TRBJ2-7 for the parts outside the CDR3, the full variable domain is DVKVTQSSRYLVKRTGEKVFLECVQDMDHENMFWYRQDPGLGLRLIYFSYDVKMKEKGDIPEGYSVSREKKERFSLILESASTNQTSMYLCASSTDRIRASGTTYEQYFGPGTRLTVT.

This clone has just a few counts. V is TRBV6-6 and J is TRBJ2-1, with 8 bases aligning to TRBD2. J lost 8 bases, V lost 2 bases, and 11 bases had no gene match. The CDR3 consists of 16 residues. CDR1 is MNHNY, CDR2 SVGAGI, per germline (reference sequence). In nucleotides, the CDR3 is TGTGCCAGCAGTTACGGTTTCCGGGAGGGCCGGGATGAGCAGTTCTTC. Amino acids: CASSYGFREGRDEQFF.

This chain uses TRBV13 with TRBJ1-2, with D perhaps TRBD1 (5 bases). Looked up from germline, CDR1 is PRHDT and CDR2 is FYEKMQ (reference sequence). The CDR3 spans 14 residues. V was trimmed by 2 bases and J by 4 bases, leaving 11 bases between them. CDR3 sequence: CASSLLGGSYGYTF. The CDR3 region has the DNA TGTGCCAGCAGCTTACTGGGGGGTTCCTATGGCTACACCTTC.

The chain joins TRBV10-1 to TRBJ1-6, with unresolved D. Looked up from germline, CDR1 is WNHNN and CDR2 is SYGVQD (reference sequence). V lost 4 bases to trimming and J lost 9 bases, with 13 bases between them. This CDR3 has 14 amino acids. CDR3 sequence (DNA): TGCGCCAGCAGTGTGACCGGGGTCGGTTCACCCCTCCACTTT. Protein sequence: CASSVTGVGSPLHF.

CDR3 DNA: TGTGCCAGCAGTTTTTATTCTAGCGGTGACACAGATACGCAGTATTTT. Translating gives CASSFYSSGDTDTQYF. The chain carries TRBV28 and TRBJ2-3; 7 nucleotides agree with TRBD2. Germline V CDR1 and CDR2: MDHEN, SYDVKM. The CDR3 runs 16 residues. The junction had 8 bases not matched to a gene; V was cut back by 3 bases and J by 2 bases. Full variable domain (outside the CDR3, taken from reference TRBV28 and TRBJ2-3): DVKVTQSSRYLVKRTGEKVFLECVQDMDHENMFWYRQDPGLGLRLIYFSYDVKMKEKGDIPEGYSVSREKKERFSLILESASTNQTSMYLCASSFYSSGDTDTQYFGPGTRLTVL.

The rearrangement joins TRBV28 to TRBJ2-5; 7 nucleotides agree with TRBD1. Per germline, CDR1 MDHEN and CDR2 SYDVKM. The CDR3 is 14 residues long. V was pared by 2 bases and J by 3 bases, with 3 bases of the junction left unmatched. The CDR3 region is CASSLEGGKETQYF. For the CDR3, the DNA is TGTGCCAGCAGTTTAGAAGGGGGCAAAGAGACCCAGTACTTC. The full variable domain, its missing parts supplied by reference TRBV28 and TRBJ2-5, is DVKVTQSSRYLVKRTGEKVFLECVQDMDHENMFWYRQDPGLGLRLIYFSYDVKMKEKGDIPEGYSVSREKKERFSLILESASTNQTSMYLCASSLEGGKETQYFGPGTRLLVL.

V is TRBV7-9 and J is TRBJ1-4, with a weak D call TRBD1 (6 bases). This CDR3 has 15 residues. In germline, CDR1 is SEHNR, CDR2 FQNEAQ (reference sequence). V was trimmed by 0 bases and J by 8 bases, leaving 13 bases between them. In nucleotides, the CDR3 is TGTGCCAGCAGCTTAGCGCTGGGGGCCGAAGAAAAACTGTTTTTT. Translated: CASSLALGAEEKLFF.

Written as DNA, the CDR3 is TGTGCCATCAGTGACTCTCTCGAGGTGGGAGAGCAGTACTTC. Amino acid sequence: CAISDSLEVGEQYF. The chain employs TRBV10-3 and TRBJ2-5, with D possibly TRBD2 on 5 matching bases. This CDR3 has 14 amino acids. V gave up 3 bases and J gave up 11 bases, with 19 bases separating them. The germline V gene encodes CDR1 ENHRY and CDR2 SYGVKD.

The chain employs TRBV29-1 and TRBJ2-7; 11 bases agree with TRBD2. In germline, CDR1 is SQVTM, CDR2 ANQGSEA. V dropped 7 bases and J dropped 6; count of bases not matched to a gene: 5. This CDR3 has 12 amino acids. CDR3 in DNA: TGCAGCGGGAGGACTAGCGGGCGCGAGCAGTACTTC. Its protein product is CSGRTSGREQYF.

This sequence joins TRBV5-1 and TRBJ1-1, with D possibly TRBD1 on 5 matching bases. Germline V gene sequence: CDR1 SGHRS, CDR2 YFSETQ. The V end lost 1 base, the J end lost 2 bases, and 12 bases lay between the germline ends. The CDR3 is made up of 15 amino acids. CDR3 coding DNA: TGCGCCAGCAGCTTGCGGCCCGGGGGAAACACTGAAGCTTTCTTT. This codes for CASSLRPGGNTEAFF. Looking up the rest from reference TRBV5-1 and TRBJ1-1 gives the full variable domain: KAGVTQTPRYLIKTRGQQVTLSCSPISGHRSVSWYQQTPGQGLQFLFEYFSETQRNKGNFPGRFSGRQFSNSRSEMNVSTLELGDSALYLCASSLRPGGNTEAFFGQGTRLTVV.

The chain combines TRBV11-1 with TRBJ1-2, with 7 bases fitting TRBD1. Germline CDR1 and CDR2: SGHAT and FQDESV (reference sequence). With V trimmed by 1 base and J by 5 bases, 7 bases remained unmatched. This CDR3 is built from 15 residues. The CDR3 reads CASSLGGLQGYGYTF. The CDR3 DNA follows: TGTGCCAGCAGCTTAGGAGGTCTACAGGGGTATGGCTACACCTTC.

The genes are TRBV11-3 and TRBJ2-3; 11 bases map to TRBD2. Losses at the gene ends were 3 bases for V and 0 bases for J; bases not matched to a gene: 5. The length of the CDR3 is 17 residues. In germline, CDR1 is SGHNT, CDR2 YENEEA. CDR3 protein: CASSLVGTSGSTDTQYF. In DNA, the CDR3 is TGTGCCAGCAGCTTGGTCGGGACTAGCGGAAGCACAGATACGCAGTATTTT.

The CDR3, as DNA: TGTGCCAGCTCACCAGACGGGACAGGGGGTGGCTACACCTTC. This translates into CASSPDGTGGGYTF. The chain carries TRBV18 and TRBJ1-2; TRBD1 matches at 11 bases. With 2 bases clipped from V and 7 bases from J, the junction kept 3 bases outside the gene matches. The CDR3 runs 14 residues. Germline V gene data show CDR1 as KGHSH and CDR2 as LQKENI. Drawing the rest from reference TRBV18 and TRBJ1-2, the complete variable domain is NAGVMQNPRHLVRRRGQEARLRCSPMKGHSHVYWYRQLPEEGLKFMVYLQKENIIDESGMPKERFSAEFPKEGPSILRIQQVVRGDSAAYFCASSPDGTGGGYTFGSGTRLTVV.

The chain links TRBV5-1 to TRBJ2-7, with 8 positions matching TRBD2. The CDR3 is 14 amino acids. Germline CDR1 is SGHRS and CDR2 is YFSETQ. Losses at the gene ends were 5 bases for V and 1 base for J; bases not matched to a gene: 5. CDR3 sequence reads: CASSGAGVSYEQYF. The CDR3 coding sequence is TGCGCCAGCAGTGGAGCGGGAGTATCCTACGAGCAGTACTTC.